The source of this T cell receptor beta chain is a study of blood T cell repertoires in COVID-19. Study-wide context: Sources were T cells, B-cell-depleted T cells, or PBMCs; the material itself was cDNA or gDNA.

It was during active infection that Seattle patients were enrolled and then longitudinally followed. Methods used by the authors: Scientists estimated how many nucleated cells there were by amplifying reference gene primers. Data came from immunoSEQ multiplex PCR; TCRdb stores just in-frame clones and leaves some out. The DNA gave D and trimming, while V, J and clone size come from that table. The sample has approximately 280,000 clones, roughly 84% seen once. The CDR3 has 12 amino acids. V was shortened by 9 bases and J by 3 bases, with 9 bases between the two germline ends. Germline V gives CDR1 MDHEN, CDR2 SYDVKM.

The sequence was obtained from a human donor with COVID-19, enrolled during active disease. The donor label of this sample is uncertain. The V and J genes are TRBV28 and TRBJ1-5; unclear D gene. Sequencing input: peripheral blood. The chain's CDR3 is CASGGSNQPQHF. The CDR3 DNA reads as TGTGCCAGTGGAGGGTCCAATCAGCCCCAGCATTTT.